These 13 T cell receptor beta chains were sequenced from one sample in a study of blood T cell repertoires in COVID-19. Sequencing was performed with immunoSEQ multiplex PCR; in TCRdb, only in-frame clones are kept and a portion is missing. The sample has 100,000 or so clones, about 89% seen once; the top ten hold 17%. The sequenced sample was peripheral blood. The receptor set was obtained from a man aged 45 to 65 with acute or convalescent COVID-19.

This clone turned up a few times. This CDR3 reads CASSGQQGSGNSPLHF. The CDR3 bases are TGTGCCAGCAGCGGACAACAGGGGTCGGGTAATTCACCCCTCCACTTT. The chain links TRBV9 to TRBJ1-6; 7 nucleotides line up with TRBD1. This CDR3 contains 16 residues. Unmatched junction bases numbered 9, after V lost 3 bases and J lost 6 bases. The V gene's germline CDR1 is SGDLS and CDR2 YYNGEE.

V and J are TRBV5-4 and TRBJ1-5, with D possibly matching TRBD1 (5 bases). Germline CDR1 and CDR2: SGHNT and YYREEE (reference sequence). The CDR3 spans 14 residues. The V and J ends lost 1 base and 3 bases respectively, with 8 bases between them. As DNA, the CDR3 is TGTGCCAGCAGCTTGAACGGACACAATCAGCCCCAGCATTTT. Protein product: CASSLNGHNQPQHF.

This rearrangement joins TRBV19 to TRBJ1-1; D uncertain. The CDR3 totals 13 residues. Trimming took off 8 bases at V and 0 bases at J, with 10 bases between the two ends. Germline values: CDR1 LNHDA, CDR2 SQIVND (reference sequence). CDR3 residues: CASSENLNTEAFF. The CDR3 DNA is TGTGCCAGTTCCGAGAACCTGAACACTGAAGCTTTCTTT.

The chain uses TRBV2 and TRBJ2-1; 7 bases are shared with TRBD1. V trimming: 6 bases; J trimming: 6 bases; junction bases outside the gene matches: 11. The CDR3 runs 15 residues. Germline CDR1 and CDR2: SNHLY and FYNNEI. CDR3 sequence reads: CASSRTGPGSNEQFF. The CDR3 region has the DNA TGTGCCAGCAGCCGGACAGGCCCCGGGTCCAATGAGCAGTTCTTC.

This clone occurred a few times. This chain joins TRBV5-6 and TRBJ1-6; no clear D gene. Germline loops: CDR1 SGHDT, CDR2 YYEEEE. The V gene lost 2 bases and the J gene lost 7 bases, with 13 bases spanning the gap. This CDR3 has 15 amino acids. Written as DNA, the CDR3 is TGTGCCAGCAGCTTTTTGAGGATGACCAATTCACCCCTCCACTTT. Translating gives CASSFLRMTNSPLHF. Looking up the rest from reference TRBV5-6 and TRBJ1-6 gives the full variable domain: DAGVTQSPTHLIKTRGQQVTLRCSPKSGHDTVSWYQQALGQGPQFIFQYYEEEERQRGNFPDRFSGHQFPNYSSELNVNALLLGDSALYLCASSFLRMTNSPLHFGNGTRLTVT.

CDR3 sequence: CASSMFGGSSSYNEQFF. CDR3 bases: TGTGCCAGTAGTATGTTTGGCGGCTCTAGCTCCTACAATGAGCAGTTCTTC. The chain is built from TRBV19 and TRBJ2-1, with D hard to call. The CDR3 contains 17 residues. Germline V lookup: CDR1 LNHDA, CDR2 SQIVND (reference sequence). The V and J ends lost 3 bases and 0 bases respectively, with 15 bases between them.

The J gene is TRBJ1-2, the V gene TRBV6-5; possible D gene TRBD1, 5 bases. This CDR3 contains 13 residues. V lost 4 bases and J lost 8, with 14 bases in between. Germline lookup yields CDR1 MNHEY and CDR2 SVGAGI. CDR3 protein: CASSFVGLEGYTF. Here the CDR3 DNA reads TGTGCCAGCAGTTTTGTGGGGCTGGAAGGCTACACCTTC.

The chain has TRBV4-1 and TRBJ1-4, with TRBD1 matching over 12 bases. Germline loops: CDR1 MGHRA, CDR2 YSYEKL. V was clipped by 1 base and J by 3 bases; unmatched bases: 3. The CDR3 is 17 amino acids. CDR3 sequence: CASSQGGTGGSNEKLFF. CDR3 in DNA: TGCGCCAGCAGCCAAGGAGGGACAGGGGGCTCTAATGAAAAACTGTTTTTT.

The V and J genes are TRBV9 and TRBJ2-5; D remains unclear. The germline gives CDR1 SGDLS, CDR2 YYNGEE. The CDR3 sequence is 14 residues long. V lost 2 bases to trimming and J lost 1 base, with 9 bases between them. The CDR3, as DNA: TGTGCCAGCAGCGTCTCTGGCAGCCAAGAGACCCAGTACTTC. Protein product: CASSVSGSQETQYF. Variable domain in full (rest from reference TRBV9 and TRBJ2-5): DSGVTQTPKHLITATGQRVTLRCSPRSGDLSVYWYQQSLDQGLQFLIQYYNGEERAKGNILERFSAQQFPDLHSELNLSSLELGDSALYFCASSVSGSQETQYFGPGTRLLVL.

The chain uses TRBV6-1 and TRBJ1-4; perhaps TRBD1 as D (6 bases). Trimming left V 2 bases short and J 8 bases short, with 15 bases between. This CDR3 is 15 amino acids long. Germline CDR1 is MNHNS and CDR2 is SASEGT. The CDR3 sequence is CASSESAARGEKLFF. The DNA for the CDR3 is TGTGCCAGCAGTGAATCCGCTGCCAGGGGAGAAAAACTGTTTTTT.

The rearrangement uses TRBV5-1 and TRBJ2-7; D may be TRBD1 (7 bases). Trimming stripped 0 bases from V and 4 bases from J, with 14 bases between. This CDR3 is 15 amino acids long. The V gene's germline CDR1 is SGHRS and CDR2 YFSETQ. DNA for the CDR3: TGCGCCAGCAGCTTGGTGCCAGGGGGAGGATACGAGCAGTACTTC. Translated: CASSLVPGGGYEQYF.

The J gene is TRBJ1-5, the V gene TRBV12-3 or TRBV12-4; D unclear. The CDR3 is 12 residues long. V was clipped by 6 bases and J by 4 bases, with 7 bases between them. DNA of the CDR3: TGTGCCAGCAGAAACAGAAATCAGCCCCAGCATTTT. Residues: CASRNRNQPQHF.

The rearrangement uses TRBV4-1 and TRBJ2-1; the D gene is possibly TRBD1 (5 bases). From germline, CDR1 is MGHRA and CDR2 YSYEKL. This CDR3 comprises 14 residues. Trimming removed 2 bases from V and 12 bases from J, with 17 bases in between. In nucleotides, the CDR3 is TGCGCCAGCAGCCAACCAACAAAAGGGGAAGGGCAGTTCTTC. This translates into CASSQPTKGEGQFF.